A single sample gave rise to the 26 T cell receptor beta chains below, sequenced in a study of cytomegalovirus exposure and HLA in healthy donors listed by TCRdb under 2017. The method behind the library was the immunoSEQ multiplex PCR assay. For the multiplex PCR, a mixture combining 60 forward primers for TCR Vbeta segments and 13 reverse primers for TCR Jbeta segments was used. TCRdb provides this immuneACCESS table in a form limited to in-frame rearrangements. Some clones are lacking; in checked studies, under half of them reflect an unresolved V gene, and why the rest are absent is not known. This sample's table carries 40,000 to 60,000 clones. In total, the top ten clones hold roughly a quarter of the sample. Sequenced: PBMCs. Every receptor here comes from a man aged 35 to 55 in good health and CMV-seropositive.

CDR3 residues: CATSRDQGQGADEQFF. CDR3 bases: TGTGCCACCAGCAGAGATCAGGGACAGGGGGCGGATGAGCAGTTCTTC. The chain links TRBV15 to TRBJ2-1; 12 bases align to TRBD1. The CDR3 spans 16 residues. CDR1 LNHNV and CDR2 YYDKDF come from the germline V gene (reference sequence). V lost 0 bases to trimming and J lost 8 bases; unmatched junction nucleotides: 5. Supplemented by reference TRBV15 and TRBJ2-1, the full variable domain reads DAMVIQNPRYQVTQFGKPVTLSCSQTLNHNVMYWYQQKSSQAPKLLFHYYDKDFNNEADTPDNFQSRRPNTSFCFLDIRSPGLGDTAMYLCATSRDQGQGADEQFFGPGTRLTVL.

J is TRBJ1-3 and V is TRBV5-1, with 7 positions matching TRBD1. In germline, CDR1 is SGHRS, CDR2 YFSETQ. V gave up 0 bases and J gave up 0 bases; unmatched junction bases: 12. CDR3 size: 19 residues. CDR3 residues: CASSLAGRGHIDSGNTIYF. For the CDR3, the DNA is TGCGCCAGCAGCTTGGCCGGGAGGGGGCATATAGACTCTGGAAACACCATATATTTT.

V and J are TRBV6-4 and TRBJ2-3; 8 bases line up with TRBD2. The germline CDR1 and CDR2 sequences are MRHNA and SNTAGT. This CDR3 has 15 residues. V lost 0 bases and J lost 1; bases outside the gene matches: 0. As DNA, the CDR3 is TGTGCCAGCAGTGACTCTAGCGGGGGCACAGATACGCAGTATTTT. It codes for CASSDSSGGTDTQYF.

The V and J genes are TRBV4-2 and TRBJ2-3; TRBD2 matches at 10 bases. Germline values: CDR1 LGHNA, CDR2 YNFKEQ. The J segment lost 2 bases and the V segment lost 3 bases, leaving 5 bases of the junction unmatched. The length of the CDR3 is 16 residues. CDR3 coding DNA: TGTGCCAGCAGCCACGCGACTAGCGGGCCCACAGATACGCAGTATTTT. Translating gives CASSHATSGPTDTQYF.

The V and J genes are TRBV9 and TRBJ2-2; D gene uncertain. The CDR3 spans 15 residues. The germline gives CDR1 SGDLS, CDR2 YYNGEE. V was shortened by 4 bases and J by 3 bases, with 13 bases between the two germline ends. The CDR3 reads CASSLRVGYTGELFF. Here the CDR3 DNA reads TGTGCCAGCAGCCTCCGAGTCGGTTACACCGGGGAGCTGTTTTTT.

The chain recombines TRBV28 with TRBJ2-1, with 8 bases identical to TRBD2. The V and J ends lost 8 bases and 4 bases, in that order; junction bases with no gene match: 19. CDR1 and CDR2 from the germline V gene are MDHEN and SYDVKM. This CDR3 is built from 18 residues. The CDR3 here is CASLPIAFSGDFYNEQFF. The CDR3 region has the DNA TGTGCCAGCCTTCCTATCGCGTTTAGCGGGGACTTTTACAATGAGCAGTTCTTC. Drawing the rest from reference TRBV28 and TRBJ2-1, the complete variable domain is DVKVTQSSRYLVKRTGEKVFLECVQDMDHENMFWYRQDPGLGLRLIYFSYDVKMKEKGDIPEGYSVSREKKERFSLILESASTNQTSMYLCASLPIAFSGDFYNEQFFGPGTRLTVL.

V is TRBV29-1 and J is TRBJ1-1, with TRBD1 as a possible D gene (5 bases). The CDR3 is 15 residues long. Germline CDR1 and CDR2: SQVTM and ANQGSEA. The V end lost 0 bases, the J end lost 0 bases, and 11 bases lay between the germline ends. CDR3 sequence reads: CSVEDLAGVNTEAFF. The DNA of the CDR3 is TGCAGCGTTGAAGATCTTGCGGGGGTGAACACTGAAGCTTTCTTT.

V is TRBV11-2 and J is TRBJ2-1; 10 bases match TRBD2. Germline V lookup: CDR1 SGHAT, CDR2 FQNNGV. V was pared by 7 bases and J by 9 bases, with 12 bases of the junction left unmatched. The CDR3 has 15 residues. This CDR3 is CASKRRSGGALEQFF. DNA of the CDR3: TGTGCCAGCAAACGCAGGAGCGGGGGGGCCCTTGAGCAGTTCTTC.

The rearrangement joins TRBV28 to TRBJ1-2; 8 bases are shared with TRBD1. J lost 6 bases, V lost 5 bases, and 5 bases had no gene match. There are 13 residues in the CDR3. The V gene's germline CDR1 is MDHEN and CDR2 SYDVKM. The CDR3 coding sequence is TGTGCCAGCAGTCCTCGACAGGGGCATGGCTACACCTTC. This translates into CASSPRQGHGYTF.

The chain links TRBV18 to TRBJ2-5; TRBD1 matches at 7 bases. CDR3 length equals 14 residues. From germline, CDR1 is KGHSH and CDR2 LQKENI. The trim removed 5 bases at V and 2 bases at J, leaving 5 bases unmatched. DNA of the CDR3: TGTGCCAGCTCAGGGGACAGTCGTCAAGAGACCCAGTACTTC. It translates to CASSGDSRQETQYF. Variable domain in full (rest from reference TRBV18 and TRBJ2-5): NAGVMQNPRHLVRRRGQEARLRCSPMKGHSHVYWYRQLPEEGLKFMVYLQKENIIDESGMPKERFSAEFPKEGPSILRIQQVVRGDSAAYFCASSGDSRQETQYFGPGTRLLVL.

The chain links TRBV28 to TRBJ2-7; TRBD1 aligns across 9 bases. The CDR3 totals 15 residues. The germline CDR1 and CDR2 sequences are MDHEN and SYDVKM. J lost 1 base, V lost 2 bases, and 3 bases had no gene match. As DNA, the CDR3 is TGTGCCAGCAGTTTAAGGACAGGGGCTTCCTACGAGCAGTACTTC. This translates into CASSLRTGASYEQYF.

This clone counts as medium-sized by frequency. V is TRBV11-3 and J is TRBJ1-1; TRBD1 agrees at 7 bases. Germline-derived CDR1 and CDR2 are SGHNT and YENEEA. CDR3 size: 13 residues. V dropped 5 bases and J dropped 1; count of bases not matched to a gene: 1. The CDR3 DNA reads as TGTGCCAGCAGCAACAGGGGGAACACTGAAGCTTTCTTT. Translating it yields CASSNRGNTEAFF.

This rearrangement joins TRBV27 to TRBJ2-7, with TRBD2 matching 7 bases. With V trimmed by 2 bases and J by 3 bases, 7 bases remained unmatched. The length of the CDR3 is 15 residues. CDR1 MNHEY and CDR2 SMNVEV come from the germline V gene (reference sequence). The chain's CDR3 is CASSLAGVPYYEQYF. CDR3 DNA sequence: TGTGCCAGCAGTTTAGCGGGGGTTCCCTACTACGAGCAGTACTTC.

This chain joins TRBV10-1 and TRBJ2-2; the D gene is possibly TRBD2 (6 bases). CDR3 size: 18 residues. Germline V lookup: CDR1 WNHNN, CDR2 SYGVQD (reference sequence). V was shortened by 4 bases and J by 5 bases, with 23 bases between the two germline ends. As DNA, the CDR3 is TGCGCCAGCAGTGGAGGAGGGGACGCAAATAAGCTAACCGGGGAGCTGTTTTTT. It encodes CASSGGGDANKLTGELFF.

This chain links TRBV7-8 with TRBJ1-5; the D gene is possibly TRBD1 (5 bases). V lost 2 bases and J 2 bases, leaving 13 bases between the germline ends. From germline, CDR1 is SGHVS and CDR2 FQNEAQ. There are 16 residues in the CDR3. CDR3 nucleotide sequence: TGTGCCAGCAGCTTACAGGGAGGGATCGGCAATCAGCCCCAGCATTTT. This gives the protein CASSLQGGIGNQPQHF.

V usage is TRBV5-1 and J usage is TRBJ2-1, with D perhaps matching TRBD2 (5 bases). This CDR3 spans 14 amino acids. Germline CDR1 SGHRS, CDR2 YFSETQ. The V end was cut by 4 bases, the J end by 3 bases, with 11 bases between. The CDR3 here is CASSTSSGYNEQFF. Written as DNA, the CDR3 is TGCGCCAGCAGCACCTCCAGCGGCTACAATGAGCAGTTCTTC.

For this clone: The junction departs from germline at one end; a sequencing error may be responsible. The same CDR3 can be traced to other DNA sequences in this sample. The chain joins TRBV19 to TRBJ1-6, with 8 bases matching TRBD1. This CDR3 region has 14 residues. The germline V gene encodes CDR1 LNHDA and CDR2 SQIVND (reference sequence). DNA of the CDR3: TGTGCCAGTACCCCGGGACAGGCTAATTCCCCCCTCCACTTT. The encoded protein is CASTPGQANSPLHF.

J is TRBJ1-1 and V is TRBV19; a weak D match, TRBD1 (5 bases). The V gene lost 3 bases and the J gene lost 0 bases, with 17 bases spanning the gap. The CDR3 contains 17 residues. The germline V gene has CDR1 LNHDA and CDR2 SQIVND (reference sequence). CDR3 residues: CASSMALKGIMNTEAFF. Here the CDR3 DNA reads TGTGCCAGTAGTATGGCCCTAAAGGGGATAATGAACACTGAAGCTTTCTTT.

The rearrangement links TRBV2 to TRBJ1-1; D unclear. CDR3 length: 11 residues. V was trimmed by 9 bases and J by 5 bases, leaving 10 bases between them. In germline, CDR1 is SNHLY, CDR2 FYNNEI. The CDR3: CARGPGTEAFF. Written as DNA, the CDR3 is TGTGCCAGAGGGCCGGGGACTGAAGCTTTCTTT.

J is TRBJ1-1 and V is TRBV6-6; TRBD1 is a possible D gene (6 bases). The germline V gene has CDR1 MNHNY and CDR2 SVGAGI (reference sequence). The CDR3 totals 13 residues. Between the trimmed V and J ends, which lost 5 bases and 3 bases, there was a span of 10 bases. The CDR3 sequence: CASSPNRDTEAFF. CDR3 DNA sequence: TGTGCCAGCAGTCCCAACAGGGACACTGAAGCTTTCTTT.

The V call is TRBV5-6, the J call TRBJ1-1; maybe TRBD1 (5 bases). V lost 3 bases and J lost 2, with 23 bases in between. The CDR3 extends over 18 amino acids. In germline, CDR1 is SGHDT, CDR2 YYEEEE. The DNA of the CDR3 is TGTGCCAGCAGCTCTAGGACGGGGACGGGAGGCAGAAACACTGAAGCTTTCTTT. Protein sequence: CASSSRTGTGGRNTEAFF.

The V and J genes are TRBV28 and TRBJ1-4; a weak D match, TRBD1 (5 bases). Trimming cost V 2 bases and J 5 bases, with 6 bases left between them. CDR1 is MDHEN and CDR2 is SYDVKM in the germline V gene. CDR3 length equals 13 residues. CDR3 sequence reads: CASSLRQNEKLFF. The CDR3 DNA reads as TGTGCCAGCAGTTTACGACAGAATGAAAAACTGTTTTTT.

The chain employs TRBV2 and TRBJ1-5; maybe TRBD1 (5 bases). V was pared by 0 bases and J by 11 bases, with 14 bases between. The CDR3 runs 14 residues. CDR1 is SNHLY, CDR2 FYNNEI, per germline. The CDR3 DNA follows: TGTGCCAGCAGTGAAGCGCTTAGACAGCAAGCCCAGCATTTT. Translation gives CASSEALRQQAQHF.

The J gene is TRBJ2-7, the V gene TRBV11-2; 7 positions agree with TRBD1. With V trimmed by 4 bases and J by 3 bases, 9 bases remained unmatched. The CDR3 has 15 amino acids. CDR1 and CDR2 (germline): SGHAT, FQNNGV. DNA of the CDR3: TGTGCCAGCAGCTCCTCTTGGACAGGTTACTACGAGCAGTACTTC. This translates into CASSSSWTGYYEQYF.

The genes are TRBV6-4 and TRBJ1-5, with no clear D. Trimming left V 3 bases short and J 5 bases short, with 11 bases between. This CDR3 is built from 14 residues. Germline V gene lookup returns CDR1 MRHNA and CDR2 SNTAGT. This chain's CDR3 is CASSEVPGDQPQHF. In nucleotides, the CDR3 is TGTGCCAGCAGTGAGGTTCCGGGAGATCAGCCCCAGCATTTT.

The gene calls are TRBV5-4 and TRBJ2-5; 11 bases agree with TRBD1. CDR1 SGHNT and CDR2 YYREEE come from the germline V gene (reference sequence). CDR3 length equals 14 residues. Trimming at V came to 4 bases and at J to 5 bases, leaving 4 bases not matched to a gene. The CDR3: CASSNRDRGETQYF. DNA for the CDR3: TGTGCCAGCAGCAACCGGGACAGGGGGGAGACCCAGTACTTC.